Below, 24 T cell receptor beta chains from the same sample are listed, as sequenced in a study of cytomegalovirus exposure and HLA in healthy donors. The PCR made use of 60 Vbeta and 13 Jbeta primers. Sequencing was performed with immunoSEQ multiplex PCR; in TCRdb, only in-frame clones are kept and a portion is missing. Among under 150,000 clones, about three quarters were seen once, and the ten largest hold about 1.5%. The sequenced sample consisted of PBMCs. These receptors were collected from a woman between 18 and 29 years old in good health and CMV-seronegative.

This chain joins TRBV2 and TRBJ1-2; unclear D gene. Trimming took off 3 bases at V and 2 bases at J, with 13 bases between the two ends. Per germline, CDR1 SNHLY and CDR2 FYNNEI. The CDR3 loop spans 15 amino acids. CDR3 DNA: TGTGCCAGCAGTGATTTCGAGGGAGGCAACTATGGCTACACCTTC. This translates into CASSDFEGGNYGYTF.

This clone was observed a handful of times. J is TRBJ1-5 and V is TRBV12-5, with D hard to call. V was clipped by 1 base and J by 6 bases, with 7 bases between them. Per the germline V gene, CDR1 is LGHNT and CDR2 is FRNRAP. This CDR3 is 13 amino acids long. The CDR3 is CASGLGESQPQHF. The CDR3 nucleotides are TGTGCTAGTGGTTTGGGAGAGAGTCAGCCCCAGCATTTT.

V usage is TRBV2 and J usage is TRBJ2-2, with D possibly matching TRBD2 (6 bases). The CDR3 is 14 residues long. Trimming left V 6 bases short and J 0 bases short, with 8 bases between. CDR1 SNHLY and CDR2 FYNNEI come from the germline V gene. CDR3 sequence: CASRVAANTGELFF. The CDR3 coding sequence is TGTGCCAGCAGAGTAGCGGCGAACACCGGGGAGCTGTTTTTT. Looking up the rest from reference TRBV2 and TRBJ2-2 gives the full variable domain: EPEVTQTPSHQVTQMGQEVILRCVPISNHLYFYWYRQILGQKVEFLVSFYNNEISEKSEIFDDQFSVERPDGSNFTLKIRSTKLEDSAMYFCASRVAANTGELFFGEGSRLTVL.

The chain couples TRBV9 to TRBJ2-1, with a tentative D call TRBD2 (5 bases). V lost 4 bases and J 0 bases, leaving 17 bases between the germline ends. The CDR3 has 17 amino acids. Per germline, CDR1 SGDLS and CDR2 YYNGEE. The CDR3 sequence is CASSLGGGSGSYNEQFF. CDR3 nucleotide sequence: TGTGCCAGCAGCTTAGGAGGAGGCAGCGGCTCCTACAATGAGCAGTTCTTC.

The V call is TRBV5-1, the J call TRBJ2-5; 8 nucleotides align to TRBD2. The CDR3 runs 16 residues. Germline V gene lookup returns CDR1 SGHRS and CDR2 YFSETQ. The trim removed 0 bases at V and 1 base at J, leaving 5 bases unmatched. CDR3 loop: CASSLGASGPQETQYF. In DNA, the CDR3 is TGCGCCAGCAGCTTGGGGGCTAGCGGGCCCCAAGAGACCCAGTACTTC.

This clone was observed a single time. V is TRBV19 and J is TRBJ2-7; TRBD2 matches 10 bases. The CDR3 spans 15 residues. With 5 bases clipped from V and 4 bases from J, the junction kept 8 bases outside the gene matches. Germline V gene data show CDR1 as LNHDA and CDR2 as SQIVND (reference sequence). CDR3 protein: CASSGGLAFSYEQYF. The CDR3 DNA reads as TGTGCCAGTAGTGGGGGACTAGCGTTTTCGTACGAGCAGTACTTC.

This clone appeared once. The rearrangement uses TRBV7-2 and TRBJ2-7, with D maybe TRBD2 (5 bases). Germline assignment: CDR1 SGHTA and CDR2 FQGNSA. Trimming shortened V by 5 bases and J by 4 bases, and 12 bases separated the two germline ends. The CDR3 is 13 residues long. CDR3 amino acids: CASSPPPGYEQYF. CDR3 nucleotide sequence: TGTGCCAGCAGCCCCCCCCCGGGGTACGAGCAGTACTTC. Full variable domain (rest looked up from reference TRBV7-2 and TRBJ2-7): GAGVSQSPSNKVTEKGKDVELRCDPISGHTALYWYRQSLGQGLEFLIYFQGNSAPDKSGLPSDRFSAERTGGSVSTLTIQRTQQEDSAVYLCASSPPPGYEQYFGPGTRLTVT.

The chain combines TRBV5-4 with TRBJ2-2, with 14 bases aligning to TRBD2. The CDR3 extends over 19 amino acids. Germline V CDR1 and CDR2: SGHNT, YYREEE (reference sequence). The V gene end was trimmed by 4 bases and the J gene end by 5 bases; junction bases not matched to a gene: 13. This chain's CDR3 is CASSLRLTSGRASTGELFF. The CDR3 DNA sequence: TGTGCCAGCAGCCTGAGACTGACTAGCGGGAGGGCCAGTACCGGGGAGCTGTTTTTT.

This clone has only one observation. V gene TRBV7-9 combines with J gene TRBJ1-1; D unresolved. The CDR3 runs 14 residues. Per the germline V gene, CDR1 is SEHNR and CDR2 is FQNEAQ (reference sequence). The ends were cut back, 5 bases at V and 1 base at J, with 11 bases in the middle. Here the CDR3 DNA reads TGTGCCAGCAGCCCCCTCGCGCAGAACACTGAAGCTTTCTTT. Residues: CASSPLAQNTEAFF.

The CDR3 sequence is CASSQISSWRGQYF. CDR3 sequence (DNA): TGTGCCAGCAGCCAGATTTCGTCCTGGAGAGGGCAGTACTTC. The J gene is TRBJ2-7, the V gene TRBV4-2; D gene uncertain. Germline CDR1 is LGHNA and CDR2 is YNFKEQ. The CDR3 spans 14 residues. V was pared by 3 bases and J by 9 bases, with 18 bases between.

The V gene is TRBV7-9, the J gene TRBJ2-1; D is possibly TRBD1 (7 bases). Germline V gene sequence: CDR1 SEHNR, CDR2 FQNEAQ (reference sequence). V was trimmed by 1 base and J by 5 bases, leaving 21 bases between them. The CDR3 has 18 amino acids. CDR3 residues: CASSLGDRRGQTNNEQFF. The CDR3 DNA follows: TGTGCCAGCAGCTTAGGGGATAGGAGGGGGCAGACAAACAATGAGCAGTTCTTC.

The chain links TRBV5-4 to TRBJ2-7, with 14 bases aligning to TRBD2. V lost 4 bases, J lost 4 bases, and 4 bases stayed unmatched. The CDR3 covers 15 residues. Germline values: CDR1 SGHNT, CDR2 YYREEE (reference sequence). DNA for the CDR3: TGTGCCAGCAGCACGGGACTAGCGGGAGAATACGAGCAGTACTTC. Translation gives CASSTGLAGEYEQYF.

V is TRBV6-5 and J is TRBJ2-3, with TRBD2 as a possible D gene (6 bases). This CDR3 is built from 15 residues. CDR1 MNHEY and CDR2 SVGAGI come from the germline V gene. V was trimmed by 0 bases and J by 2 bases, leaving 9 bases between them. The CDR3 region is CASSYSGLITDTQYF. In DNA, the CDR3 is TGTGCCAGCAGTTACTCGGGACTTATCACAGATACGCAGTATTTT.

The chain employs TRBV16 and TRBJ2-1; D not certain. V gave up 0 bases and J gave up 15 bases, with 15 bases separating them. This CDR3 spans 13 amino acids. Germline lookup yields CDR1 KGHSY and CDR2 FQNENV. The CDR3 is CASSQSSSRLWFF. The DNA of the CDR3 is TGTGCCAGCAGCCAATCGTCGTCTCGTCTGTGGTTCTTC.

J is TRBJ2-1 and V is TRBV9; 12 bases are a match to TRBD1. The CDR3 spans 15 residues. V trimming: 2 bases; J trimming: 11 bases; junction bases outside the gene matches: 8. Germline V gene data show CDR1 as SGDLS and CDR2 as YYNGEE. The CDR3 coding sequence is TGTGCCAGCAGCGTGGGACAGGGGGCGCTGGGGAAGCAGTTCTTC. It codes for CASSVGQGALGKQFF.

The table lists this clone with a count of one. V and J are TRBV27 and TRBJ2-5; D is perhaps TRBD1 (6 bases). The CDR3 runs to 14 residues. From germline, CDR1 is MNHEY and CDR2 SMNVEV (reference sequence). The V end was cut by 3 bases, the J end by 4 bases, with 12 bases between. CDR3 DNA sequence: TGTGCCAGCAGTTTCCTCGGGACAAGAGAGACCCAGTACTTC. Translating it yields CASSFLGTRETQYF.

This clone was seen more than once but under ten times. The chain links TRBV4-2 to TRBJ2-7, with 7 bases identical to TRBD1. The CDR3 runs to 16 residues. The germline gives CDR1 LGHNA, CDR2 YNFKEQ. The ends lost 4 bases at V and 1 base at J; junction bases unmatched: 10. The DNA for the CDR3 is TGTGCCAGCAGCCGAATTTCCGGGACAGCTTCCTACGAGCAGTACTTC. Its protein product is CASSRISGTASYEQYF.

This sequence joins TRBV10-3 and TRBJ1-1, with D unresolved. The germline V and J ends were trimmed by 6 bases and 2 bases, with 13 bases remaining between them. The CDR3 covers 14 residues. Germline lookup yields CDR1 ENHRY and CDR2 SYGVKD. The CDR3 DNA follows: TGTGCCATCAGGCAAGCGACGGCCAACACTGAAGCTTTCTTT. Its protein is CAIRQATANTEAFF.

This clone was seen only once. The chain has TRBV5-4 and TRBJ1-1, with a possible D match to TRBD1 (5 bases). Trimming pared 4 bases from V and 10 bases from J, leaving 14 bases between. The CDR3 runs to 12 residues. Germline V gives CDR1 SGHNT, CDR2 YYREEE (reference sequence). CDR3 coding DNA: TGTGCCAGCAGCCCGCAGCCCGGGGGAGCTTTCTTT. Encoded protein: CASSPQPGGAFF.

V gene TRBV19 combines with J gene TRBJ2-7, with TRBD2 identical over 11 bases. This CDR3 contains 14 residues. Unmatched junction bases numbered 6, after V lost 6 bases and J lost 5 bases. CDR1 is LNHDA, CDR2 SQIVND, per germline (reference sequence). In nucleotides, the CDR3 is TGTGCCAGTAGCCTGACTAGCGGGATCCACGAGCAGTACTTC. Translating gives CASSLTSGIHEQYF. Drawing the rest from reference TRBV19 and TRBJ2-7, the complete variable domain is DGGITQSPKYLFRKEGQNVTLSCEQNLNHDAMYWYRQDPGQGLRLIYYSQIVNDFQKGDIAEGYSVSREKKESFPLTVTSAQKNPTAFYLCASSLTSGIHEQYFGPGTRLTVT.

The rearrangement uses TRBV5-6 and TRBJ2-7; TRBD1 matches 7 bases. V trimming: 1 base; J trimming: 0 bases; junction bases outside the gene matches: 7. Germline lookup yields CDR1 SGHDT and CDR2 YYEEEE. The CDR3 is 16 residues long. CDR3 sequence: CASSLKGALISYEQYF. The CDR3 region has the DNA TGTGCCAGCAGCTTGAAGGGGGCCCTTATCTCCTACGAGCAGTACTTC.

This rearrangement joins TRBV27 to TRBJ2-1; tentative D call: TRBD1 (6 bases). This CDR3 contains 15 residues. Germline V CDR1 and CDR2: MNHEY, SMNVEV (reference sequence). Trimming stripped 8 bases from V and 7 bases from J, with 21 bases between. The CDR3 loop is CASSTERVRGNEQFF. DNA for the CDR3: TGTGCCAGCTCTACGGAAAGGGTGAGGGGGAATGAGCAGTTCTTC.

The chain joins TRBV6-5 to TRBJ1-1, with no clear D. Germline assignment: CDR1 MNHEY and CDR2 SVGAGI. The length of the CDR3 is 14 residues. Trimming removed 5 bases at V and 3 bases at J, with 13 bases between. The CDR3 region has the DNA TGTGCCAGCAGTCGCGGGGTAAGGGACACTGAAGCTTTCTTT. It specifies CASSRGVRDTEAFF.

This chain uses TRBV15 with TRBJ2-3; 8 bases fit TRBD2. V trimming: 0 bases; J trimming: 1 base; junction bases outside the gene matches: 6. Germline lookup yields CDR1 LNHNV and CDR2 YYDKDF (reference sequence). The CDR3 sequence is 17 residues long. In DNA form, the CDR3 reads TGTGCCACCAGCAGAGATCTTAAGACTAGCGGCACAGATACGCAGTATTTT. Protein: CATSRDLKTSGTDTQYF. Filled out from reference TRBV15 and TRBJ2-3, the complete variable domain reads DAMVIQNPRYQVTQFGKPVTLSCSQTLNHNVMYWYQQKSSQAPKLLFHYYDKDFNNEADTPDNFQSRRPNTSFCFLDIRSPGLGDTAMYLCATSRDLKTSGTDTQYFGPGTRLTVL.